This record covers a single T cell receptor (beta chain). The data belong to a study of T cells in localized non-small cell lung cancer. Here immunoSEQ multiplex PCR was the method, and the copy in TCRdb shows in-frame clones only, minus some. Of some 38,000 clones in the sample, roughly 88% were seen once. Germline V CDR1 and CDR2: MNHNS, SASEGT. Trimming took off 4 bases at V and 2 bases at J, with 15 bases between the two ends. The CDR3 has 16 residues. The sequence was collected from a male donor older than 55 with stage II lung adenocarcinoma. Sequences were derived from peripheral blood mononuclear cells, sampled before any cancer treatment. The chain couples TRBV6-1 to TRBJ1-5; D may be TRBD1 (5 bases). The CDR3 protein is CASSAPGRGGNQPQHF. The CDR3 coding sequence is TGTGCCAGCAGTGCTCCGGGGCGGGGGGGCAATCAGCCCCAGCATTTT.